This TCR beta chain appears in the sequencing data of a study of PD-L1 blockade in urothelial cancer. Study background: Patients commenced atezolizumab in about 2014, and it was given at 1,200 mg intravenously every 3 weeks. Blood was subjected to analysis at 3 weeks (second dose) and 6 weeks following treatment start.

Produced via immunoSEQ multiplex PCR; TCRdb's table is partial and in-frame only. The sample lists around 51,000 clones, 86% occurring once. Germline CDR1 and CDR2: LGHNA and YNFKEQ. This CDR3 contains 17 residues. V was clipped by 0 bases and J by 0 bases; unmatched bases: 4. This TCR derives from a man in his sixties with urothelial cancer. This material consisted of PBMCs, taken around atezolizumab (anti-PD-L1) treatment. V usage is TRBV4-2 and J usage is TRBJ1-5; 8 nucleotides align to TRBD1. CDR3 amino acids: CASSQELTGGSNQPQHF. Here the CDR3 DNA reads TGTGCCAGCAGCCAAGAATTAACAGGGGGTAGCAATCAGCCCCAGCATTTT.